This paragraph covers one TCR beta chain sequence. Its antigen is unidentified. This sample stems from a study of STAT3 mutations in large granular lymphocyte leukemia. The overall study: Roughly 38% of treated T-LGLL patients showed hematologic response to immunosuppression. Study findings and constraints: Persisting codominant clonotypes may have hidden a small pathogenic clone. Every T-cell large granular lymphocyte leukemia patient had at least one immunodominant TCR beta clonotype.

Some clones are missing from TCRdb's copy, which holds only in-frame ones; the method was immunoSEQ multiplex PCR. The top ten clones hold over 9.5% of a sample with over 25,000 clones, about 86% of them seen once. Germline V gene sequence: CDR1 SGHTA, CDR2 FQGNSA. This CDR3 region has 13 residues. V was cut by 3 bases and J by 11 bases, with 17 bases left in between. This TCR came from a man aged 55 to 70 with T-cell large granular lymphocyte leukemia. Some clones in this sample may be carry-over from other donors' samples. The rearrangement joins TRBV7-2 to TRBJ2-7; D perhaps matches TRBD2 (6 bases). The source material was peripheral blood mononuclear cells. CDR3 bases: TGTGCCAGCAGCTTGGATCGGGACTTGGCGAAGTACTTC. Translating gives CASSLDRDLAKYF. Together with reference TRBV7-2 and TRBJ2-7, the CDR3 gives the full variable domain: GAGVSQSPSNKVTEKGKDVELRCDPISGHTALYWYRQSLGQGLEFLIYFQGNSAPDKSGLPSDRFSAERTGGSVSTLTIQRTQQEDSAVYLCASSLDRDLAKYFGPGTRLTVT.